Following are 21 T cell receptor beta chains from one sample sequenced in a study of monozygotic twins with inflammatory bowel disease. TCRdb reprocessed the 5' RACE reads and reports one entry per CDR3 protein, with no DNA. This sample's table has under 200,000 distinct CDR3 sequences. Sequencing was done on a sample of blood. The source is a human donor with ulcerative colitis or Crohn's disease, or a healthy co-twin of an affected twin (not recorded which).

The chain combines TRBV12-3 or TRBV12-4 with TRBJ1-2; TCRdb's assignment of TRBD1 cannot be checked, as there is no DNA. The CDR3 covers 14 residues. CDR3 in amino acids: CASSPGRWGYGYTF.

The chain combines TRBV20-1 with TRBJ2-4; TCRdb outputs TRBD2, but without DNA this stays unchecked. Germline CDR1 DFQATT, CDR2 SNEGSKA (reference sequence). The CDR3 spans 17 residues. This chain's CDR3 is CSARPISGKIAKNIQYF.

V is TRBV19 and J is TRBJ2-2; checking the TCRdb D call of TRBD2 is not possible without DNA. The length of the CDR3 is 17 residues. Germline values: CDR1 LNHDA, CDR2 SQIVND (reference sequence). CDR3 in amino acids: CASSIDSLALANGELFF.

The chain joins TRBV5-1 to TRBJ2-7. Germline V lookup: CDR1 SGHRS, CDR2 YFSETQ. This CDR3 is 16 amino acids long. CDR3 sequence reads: CASSLIPWGQSYEQYF.

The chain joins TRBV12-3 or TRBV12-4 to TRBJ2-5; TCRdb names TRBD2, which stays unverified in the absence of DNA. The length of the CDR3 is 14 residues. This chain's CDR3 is CASSLTAGVETQYF.

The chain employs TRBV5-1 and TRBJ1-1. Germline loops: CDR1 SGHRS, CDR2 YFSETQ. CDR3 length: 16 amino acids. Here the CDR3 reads CASSQNGVGMNTEAFF.

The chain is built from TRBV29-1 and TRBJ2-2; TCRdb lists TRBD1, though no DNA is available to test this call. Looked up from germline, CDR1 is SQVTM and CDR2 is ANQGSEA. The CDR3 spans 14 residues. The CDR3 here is CSVGWGENTGELFF.

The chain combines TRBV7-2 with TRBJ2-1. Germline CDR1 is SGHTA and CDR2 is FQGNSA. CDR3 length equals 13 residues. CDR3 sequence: CASTLDWSDEQFF.

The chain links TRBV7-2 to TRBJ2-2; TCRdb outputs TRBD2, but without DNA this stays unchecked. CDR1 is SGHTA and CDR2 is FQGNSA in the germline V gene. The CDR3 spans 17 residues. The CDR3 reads CASSTWTSGRSGGELFF.

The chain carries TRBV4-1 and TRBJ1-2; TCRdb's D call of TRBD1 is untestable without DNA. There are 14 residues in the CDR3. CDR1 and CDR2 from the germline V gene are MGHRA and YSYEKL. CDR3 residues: CASSGGTGDYGYTF.

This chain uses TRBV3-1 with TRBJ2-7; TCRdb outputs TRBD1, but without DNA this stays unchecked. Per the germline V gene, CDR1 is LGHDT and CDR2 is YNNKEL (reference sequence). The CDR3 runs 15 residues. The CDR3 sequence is CASSPGGQLAYEQYF.

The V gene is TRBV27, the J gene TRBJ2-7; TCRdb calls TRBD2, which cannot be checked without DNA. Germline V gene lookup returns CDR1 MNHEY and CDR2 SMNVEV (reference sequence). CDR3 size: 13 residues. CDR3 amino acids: CASSFGLAYEQYF.

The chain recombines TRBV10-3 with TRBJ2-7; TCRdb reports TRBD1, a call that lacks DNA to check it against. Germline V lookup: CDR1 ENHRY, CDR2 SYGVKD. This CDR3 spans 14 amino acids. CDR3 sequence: CAISDRDDSYEQYF.

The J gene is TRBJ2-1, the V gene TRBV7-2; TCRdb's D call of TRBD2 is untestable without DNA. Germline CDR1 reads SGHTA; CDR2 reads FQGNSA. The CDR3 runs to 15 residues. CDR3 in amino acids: CASSLDHGEHNEQFF.

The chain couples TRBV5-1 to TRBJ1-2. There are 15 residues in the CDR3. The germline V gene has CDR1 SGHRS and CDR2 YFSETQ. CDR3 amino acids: CASSPSGGVDYGYTF. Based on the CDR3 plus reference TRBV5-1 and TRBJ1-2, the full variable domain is KAGVTQTPRYLIKTRGQQVTLSCSPISGHRSVSWYQQTPGQGLQFLFEYFSETQRNKGNFPGRFSGRQFSNSRSEMNVSTLELGDSALYLCASSPSGGVDYGYTFGSGTRLTVV.

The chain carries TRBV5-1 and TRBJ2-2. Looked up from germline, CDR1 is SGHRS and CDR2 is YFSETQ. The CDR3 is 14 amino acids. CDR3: CASSLGSNTGELFF.

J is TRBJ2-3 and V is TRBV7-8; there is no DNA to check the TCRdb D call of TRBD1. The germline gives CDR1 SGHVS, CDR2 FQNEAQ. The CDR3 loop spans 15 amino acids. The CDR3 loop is CASSLEVGVSDTQYF.

CDR3 region: CASSLGLGQSYNEQFF. V gene TRBV5-1 combines with J gene TRBJ2-1; TCRdb proposes TRBD1, but this gene call is untestable without DNA. CDR1 and CDR2 from the germline V gene are SGHRS and YFSETQ. The CDR3 has 16 residues. Full variable domain (rest looked up from reference TRBV5-1 and TRBJ2-1): KAGVTQTPRYLIKTRGQQVTLSCSPISGHRSVSWYQQTPGQGLQFLFEYFSETQRNKGNFPGRFSGRQFSNSRSEMNVSTLELGDSALYLCASSLGLGQSYNEQFFGPGTRLTVL.

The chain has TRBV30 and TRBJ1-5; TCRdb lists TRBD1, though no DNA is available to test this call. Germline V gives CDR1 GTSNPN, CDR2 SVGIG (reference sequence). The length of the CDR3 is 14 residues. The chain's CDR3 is CAWSSGQTDQPQHF.

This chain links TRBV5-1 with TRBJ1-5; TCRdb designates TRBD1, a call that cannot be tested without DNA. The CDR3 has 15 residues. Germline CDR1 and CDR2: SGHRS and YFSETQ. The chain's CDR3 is CASSSEGGLSQPQHF.

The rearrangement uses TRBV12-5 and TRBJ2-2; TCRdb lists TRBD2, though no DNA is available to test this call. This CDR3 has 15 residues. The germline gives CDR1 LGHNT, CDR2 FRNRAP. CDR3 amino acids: CASGFSGGNTGELFF.